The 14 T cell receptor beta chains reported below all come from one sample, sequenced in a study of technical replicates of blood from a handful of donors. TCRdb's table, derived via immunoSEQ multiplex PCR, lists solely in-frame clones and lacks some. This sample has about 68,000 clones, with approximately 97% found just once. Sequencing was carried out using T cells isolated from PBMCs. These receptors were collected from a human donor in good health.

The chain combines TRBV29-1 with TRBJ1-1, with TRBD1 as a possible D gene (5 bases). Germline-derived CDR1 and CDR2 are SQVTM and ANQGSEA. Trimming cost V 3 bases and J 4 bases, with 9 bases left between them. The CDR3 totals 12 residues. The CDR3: CSVDRASTEAFF. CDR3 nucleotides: TGCAGCGTTGACAGGGCGAGCACTGAAGCTTTCTTT.

Here the CDR3 DNA reads TGCAGCATAGCAGGGGCCACCGGGGAGCTGTTTTTT. Translation: CSIAGATGELFF. The rearrangement uses TRBV29-1 and TRBJ2-2, with D perhaps matching TRBD1 (6 bases). The length of the CDR3 is 12 residues. Germline CDR1 and CDR2: SQVTM and ANQGSEA. With 8 bases removed from V and 4 bases from J, the gap between germline ends came to 11 bases.

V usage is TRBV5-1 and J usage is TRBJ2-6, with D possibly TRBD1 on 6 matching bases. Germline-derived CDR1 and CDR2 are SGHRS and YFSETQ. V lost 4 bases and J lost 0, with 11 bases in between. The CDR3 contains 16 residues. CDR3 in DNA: TGCGCCAGCAGCGTTACAGGGCCCTCTGGGGCCAACGTCCTGACTTTC. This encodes CASSVTGPSGANVLTF.

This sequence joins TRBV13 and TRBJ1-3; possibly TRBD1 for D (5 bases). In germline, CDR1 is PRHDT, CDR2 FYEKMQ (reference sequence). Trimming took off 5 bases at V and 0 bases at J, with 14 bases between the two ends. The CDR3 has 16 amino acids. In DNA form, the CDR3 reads TGTGCCAGCAGCCTCCAGGGCTTAAGCTCTGGAAACACCATATATTTT. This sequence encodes CASSLQGLSSGNTIYF.

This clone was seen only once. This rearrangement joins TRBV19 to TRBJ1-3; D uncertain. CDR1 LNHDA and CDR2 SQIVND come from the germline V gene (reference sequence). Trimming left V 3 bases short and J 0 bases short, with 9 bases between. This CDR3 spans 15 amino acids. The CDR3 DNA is TGTGCCAGTAGTATCGCATGGAGCTCTGGAAACACCATATATTTT. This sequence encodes CASSIAWSSGNTIYF.

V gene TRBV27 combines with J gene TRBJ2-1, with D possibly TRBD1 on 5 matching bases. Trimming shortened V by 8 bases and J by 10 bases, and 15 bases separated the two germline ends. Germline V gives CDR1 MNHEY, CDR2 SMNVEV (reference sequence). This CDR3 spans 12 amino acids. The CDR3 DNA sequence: TGTGCCAGCGGACACCAGGGCTCGGAGCAGTTCTTC. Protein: CASGHQGSEQFF.

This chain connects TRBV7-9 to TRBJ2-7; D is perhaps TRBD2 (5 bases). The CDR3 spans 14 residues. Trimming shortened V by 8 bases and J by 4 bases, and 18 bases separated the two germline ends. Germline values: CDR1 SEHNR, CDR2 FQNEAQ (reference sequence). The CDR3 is CASGPGNLYYEQYF. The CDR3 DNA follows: TGTGCCAGCGGGCCCGGGAACCTCTATTACGAGCAGTACTTC.

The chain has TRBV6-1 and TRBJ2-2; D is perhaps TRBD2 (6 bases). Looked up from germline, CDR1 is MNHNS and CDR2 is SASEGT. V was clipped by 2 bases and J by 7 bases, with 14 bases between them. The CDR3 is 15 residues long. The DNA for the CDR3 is TGTGCCAGCAGTGAACCCGGGAGAGGAAGCGGGGAGCTGTTTTTT. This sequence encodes CASSEPGRGSGELFF.

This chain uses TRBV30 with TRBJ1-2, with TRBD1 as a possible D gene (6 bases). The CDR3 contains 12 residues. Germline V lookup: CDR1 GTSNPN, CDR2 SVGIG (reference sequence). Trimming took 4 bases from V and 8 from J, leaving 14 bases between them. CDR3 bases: TGTGCCTGGACCACAGGGAAAGGAGGCTACACCTTC. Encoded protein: CAWTTGKGGYTF.

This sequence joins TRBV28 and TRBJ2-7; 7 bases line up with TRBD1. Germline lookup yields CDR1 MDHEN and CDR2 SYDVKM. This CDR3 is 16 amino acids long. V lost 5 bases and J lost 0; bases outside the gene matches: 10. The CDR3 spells CASSPLLRDSSYEQYF. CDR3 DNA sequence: TGTGCCAGCAGTCCCCTTCTCAGGGACAGCTCCTACGAGCAGTACTTC.

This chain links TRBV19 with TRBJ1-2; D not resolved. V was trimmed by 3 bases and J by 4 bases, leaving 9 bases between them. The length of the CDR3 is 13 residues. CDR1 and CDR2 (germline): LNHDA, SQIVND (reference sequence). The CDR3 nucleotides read TGTGCCAGTAGTATCGGCAGGCTCTATGGCTACACCTTC. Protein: CASSIGRLYGYTF.

In nucleotides, the CDR3 is TGTGCCAGCAGCGAGACAGAATCCCTCAATCAGCCCCAGCATTTT. It yields the protein CASSETESLNQPQHF. V gene TRBV9 combines with J gene TRBJ1-5; D might be TRBD1 (5 bases). The V gene lost 3 bases and the J gene lost 3 bases, with 13 bases spanning the gap. Germline assignment: CDR1 SGDLS and CDR2 YYNGEE. The CDR3 is 15 amino acids.

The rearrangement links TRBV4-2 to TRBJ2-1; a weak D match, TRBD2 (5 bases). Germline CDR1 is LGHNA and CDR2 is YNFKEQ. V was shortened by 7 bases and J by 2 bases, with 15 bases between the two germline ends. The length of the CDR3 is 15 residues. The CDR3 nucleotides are TGTGCCAGCACCTCAGTGGGGAGTACCTACAATGAGCAGTTCTTC. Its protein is CASTSVGSTYNEQFF.

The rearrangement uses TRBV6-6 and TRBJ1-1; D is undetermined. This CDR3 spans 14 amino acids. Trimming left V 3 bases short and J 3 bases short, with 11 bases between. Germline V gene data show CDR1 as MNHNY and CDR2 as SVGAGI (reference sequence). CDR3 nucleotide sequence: TGTGCCAGCAGTTATGGCAGTCGGGACACTGAAGCTTTCTTT. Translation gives CASSYGSRDTEAFF.